This T cell receptor beta chain was profiled in a study of technical replicates of blood from four donors (dated by TCRdb to 2016 to 2017). Per the germline V gene (reference sequence), GTSNPN is the CDR1 and SVGIG is the CDR2. Including the terminal cysteine and phenylalanine, the CDR3 comprises 12 residues. Only CDR3 DNA remains: 36 bases, in frame from the first base. V is trimmed back by 6 bases and J by 3 bases, and the junction contains 2 bases that no gene match accounts for. Library preparation used the immunoSEQ multiplex PCR assay. What TCRdb holds here is the immuneACCESS table cut down to in-frame rearrangements. Part of the clones is not present; checked against another copy, under half of the missing clones reflect an unresolved V gene, and the others are unexplained. In all, the sample holds almost 65,000 clones, and approximately 84% of those were seen once. Roughly 5.3% of the sample rests with the top ten.

Of note for this clone: The antigen this receptor binds is unknown. No much larger clone exists at a distance of one base, and base qualities are not known.

The rearranged chain carries TRBV30 and TRBJ1-5, with 7 bases in between that match TRBD1. This sequence originates from a human donor in good health. Some clones in this sample may be carry-over from other donors' samples. Specimen: PBMCs. CDR3 reads: CACGQANQPQHF. The DNA is TGTGCCTGCGGACAGGCCAATCAGCCCCAGCATTTT.